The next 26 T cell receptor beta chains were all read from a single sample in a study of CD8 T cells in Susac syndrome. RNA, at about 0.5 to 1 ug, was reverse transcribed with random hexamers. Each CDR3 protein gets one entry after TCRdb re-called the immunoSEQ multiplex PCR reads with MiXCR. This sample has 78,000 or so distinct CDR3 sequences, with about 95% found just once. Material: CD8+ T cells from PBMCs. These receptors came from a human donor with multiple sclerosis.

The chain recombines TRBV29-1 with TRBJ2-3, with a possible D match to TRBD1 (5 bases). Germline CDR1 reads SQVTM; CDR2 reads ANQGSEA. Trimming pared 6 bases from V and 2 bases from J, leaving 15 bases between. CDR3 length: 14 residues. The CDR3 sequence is CSVRMTDNTDTQYF. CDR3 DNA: TGCAGCGTCCGTATGACAGACAACACAGATACGCAGTATTTT.

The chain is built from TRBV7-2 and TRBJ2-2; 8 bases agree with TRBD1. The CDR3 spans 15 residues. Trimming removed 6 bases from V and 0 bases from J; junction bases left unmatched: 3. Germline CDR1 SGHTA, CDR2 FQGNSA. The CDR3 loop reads CASRKQGANTGELFF. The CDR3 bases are TGTGCCAGCAGAAAACAGGGGGCGAACACCGGGGAGCTGTTTTTT.

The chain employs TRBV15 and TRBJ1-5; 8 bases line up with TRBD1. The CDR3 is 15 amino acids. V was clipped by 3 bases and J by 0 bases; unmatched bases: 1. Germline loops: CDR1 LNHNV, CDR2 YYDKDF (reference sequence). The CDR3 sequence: CATSRTGDSNQPQHF. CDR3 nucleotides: TGTGCCACCAGCAGGACAGGGGATAGCAATCAGCCCCAGCATTTT. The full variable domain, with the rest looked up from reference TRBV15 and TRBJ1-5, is DAMVIQNPRYQVTQFGKPVTLSCSQTLNHNVMYWYQQKSSQAPKLLFHYYDKDFNNEADTPDNFQSRRPNTSFCFLDIRSPGLGDTAMYLCATSRTGDSNQPQHFGDGTRLSIL.

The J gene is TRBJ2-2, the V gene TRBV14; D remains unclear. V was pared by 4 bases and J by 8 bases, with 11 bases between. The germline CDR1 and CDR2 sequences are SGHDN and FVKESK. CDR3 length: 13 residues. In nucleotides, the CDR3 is TGTGCCAGCAGCCTCGTCATCAGGGGGGAGCTGTTTTTT. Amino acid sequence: CASSLVIRGELFF.

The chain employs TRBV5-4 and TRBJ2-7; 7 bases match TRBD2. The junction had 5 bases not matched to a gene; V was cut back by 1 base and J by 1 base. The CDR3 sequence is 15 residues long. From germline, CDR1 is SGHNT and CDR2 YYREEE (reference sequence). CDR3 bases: TGTGCCAGCAGCTTGATAGCGGGCCCGTCCTACGAGCAGTACTTC. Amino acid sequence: CASSLIAGPSYEQYF.

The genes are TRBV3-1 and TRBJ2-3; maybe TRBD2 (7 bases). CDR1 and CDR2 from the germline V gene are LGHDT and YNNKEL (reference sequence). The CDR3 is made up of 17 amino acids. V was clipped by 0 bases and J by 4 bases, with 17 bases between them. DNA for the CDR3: TGTGCCAGCAGCCAAGAAATCGCGGCGGGGGCGTCAGATACGCAGTATTTT. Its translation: CASSQEIAAGASDTQYF.

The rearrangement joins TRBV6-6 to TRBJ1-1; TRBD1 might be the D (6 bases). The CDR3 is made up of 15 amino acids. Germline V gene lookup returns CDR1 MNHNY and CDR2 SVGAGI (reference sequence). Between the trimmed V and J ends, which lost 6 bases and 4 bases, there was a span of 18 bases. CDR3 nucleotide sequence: TGTGCCAGCAGAGACCCCAGAACAGGGTCCACTGAAGCTTTCTTT. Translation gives CASRDPRTGSTEAFF.

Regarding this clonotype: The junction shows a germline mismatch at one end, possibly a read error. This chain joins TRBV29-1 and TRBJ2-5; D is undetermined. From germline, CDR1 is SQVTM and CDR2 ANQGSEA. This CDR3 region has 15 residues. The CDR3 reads CSVTGKGLGQEAQYF. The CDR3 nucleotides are TGCAGCGTGACCGGCAAGGGATTGGGCCAAGAGGCCCAGTACTTC.

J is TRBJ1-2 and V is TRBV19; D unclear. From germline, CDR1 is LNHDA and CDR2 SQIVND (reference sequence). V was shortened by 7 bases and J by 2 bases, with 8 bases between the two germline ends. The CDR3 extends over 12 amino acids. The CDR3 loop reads CASTLDNYGYTF. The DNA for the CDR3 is TGTGCCAGTACCCTGGACAACTATGGCTACACCTTC.

CDR3 amino acids: CASTASRTSGINEQFF. In nucleotides, the CDR3 is TGTGCCAGCACCGCGAGTAGGACTAGCGGGATAAATGAGCAGTTCTTC. The rearrangement links TRBV27 to TRBJ2-1; 12 nucleotides align to TRBD2. V gave up 7 bases and J gave up 7 bases; unmatched junction bases: 11. The germline V gene has CDR1 MNHEY and CDR2 SMNVEV (reference sequence). The CDR3 covers 16 residues.

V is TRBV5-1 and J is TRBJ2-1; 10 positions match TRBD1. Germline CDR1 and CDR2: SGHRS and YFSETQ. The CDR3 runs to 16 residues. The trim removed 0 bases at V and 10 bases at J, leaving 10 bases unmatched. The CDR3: CASSLGRGTGAREQFF. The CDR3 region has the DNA TGCGCCAGCAGCTTGGGACGAGGGACAGGGGCACGGGAGCAGTTCTTC.

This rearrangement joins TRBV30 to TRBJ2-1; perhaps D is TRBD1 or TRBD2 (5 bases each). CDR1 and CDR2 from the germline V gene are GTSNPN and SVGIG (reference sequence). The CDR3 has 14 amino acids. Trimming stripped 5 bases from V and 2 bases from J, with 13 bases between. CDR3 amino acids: CAWGGMATYNEQFF. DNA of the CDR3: TGTGCCTGGGGGGGTATGGCTACCTACAATGAGCAGTTCTTC.

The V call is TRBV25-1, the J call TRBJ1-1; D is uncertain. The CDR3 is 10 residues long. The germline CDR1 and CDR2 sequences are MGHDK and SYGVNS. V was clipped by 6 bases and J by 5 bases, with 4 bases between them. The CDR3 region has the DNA TGTGCCAGCAGGGGGACTGAAGCTTTCTTT. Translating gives CASRGTEAFF. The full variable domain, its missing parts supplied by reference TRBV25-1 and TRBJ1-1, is EADIYQTPRYLVIGTGKKITLECSQTMGHDKMYWYQQDPGMELHLIHYSYGVNSTEKGDLSSESTVSRIRTEHFPLTLESARPSHTSQYLCASRGTEAFFGQGTRLTVV.

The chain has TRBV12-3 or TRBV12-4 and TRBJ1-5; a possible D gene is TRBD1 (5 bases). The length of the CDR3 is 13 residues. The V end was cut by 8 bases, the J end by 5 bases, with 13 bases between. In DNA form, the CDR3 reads TGTGCCAGCCTGGAGGGGTTGGATCAGCCCCAGCATTTT. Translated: CASLEGLDQPQHF.

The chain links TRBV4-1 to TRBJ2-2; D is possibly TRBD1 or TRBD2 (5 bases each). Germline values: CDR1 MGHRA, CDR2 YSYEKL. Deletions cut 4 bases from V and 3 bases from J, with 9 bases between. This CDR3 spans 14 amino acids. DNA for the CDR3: TGCGCCAGCAGCCCTGGGACGGACACCGGGGAGCTGTTTTTT. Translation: CASSPGTDTGELFF.

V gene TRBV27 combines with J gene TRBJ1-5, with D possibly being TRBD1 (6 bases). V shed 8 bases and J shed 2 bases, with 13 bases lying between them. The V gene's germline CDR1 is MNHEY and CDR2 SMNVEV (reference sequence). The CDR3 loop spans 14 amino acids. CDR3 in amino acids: CASGGGFGNQPQHF. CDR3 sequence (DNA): TGTGCCAGCGGGGGGGGCTTCGGCAATCAGCCCCAGCATTTT.

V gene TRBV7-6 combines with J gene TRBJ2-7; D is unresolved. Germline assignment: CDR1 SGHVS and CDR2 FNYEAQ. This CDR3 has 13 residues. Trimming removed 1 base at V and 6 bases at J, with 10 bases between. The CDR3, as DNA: TGTGCCAGCAGCTTAGGAGAGGATGGCGAGCAGTACTTC. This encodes CASSLGEDGEQYF.

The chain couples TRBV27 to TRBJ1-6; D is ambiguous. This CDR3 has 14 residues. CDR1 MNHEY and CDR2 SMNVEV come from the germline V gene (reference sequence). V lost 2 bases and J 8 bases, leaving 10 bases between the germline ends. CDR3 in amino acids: CASSLPGNHSPLHF. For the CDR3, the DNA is TGTGCCAGCAGTTTACCAGGAAACCATTCACCCCTCCACTTT.

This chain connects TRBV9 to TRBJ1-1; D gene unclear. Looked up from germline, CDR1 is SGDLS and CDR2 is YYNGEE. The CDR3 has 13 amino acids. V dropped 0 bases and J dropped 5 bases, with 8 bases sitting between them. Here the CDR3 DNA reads TGTGCCAGCAGCGTAGTCCACTCTACTGAAGCTTTCTTT. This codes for CASSVVHSTEAFF.

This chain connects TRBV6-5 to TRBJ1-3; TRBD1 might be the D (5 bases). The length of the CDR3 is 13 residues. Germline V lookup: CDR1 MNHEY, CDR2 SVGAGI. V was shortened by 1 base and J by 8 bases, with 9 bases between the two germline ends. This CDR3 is CASSYYPGDTIYF. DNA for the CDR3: TGTGCCAGCAGTTACTACCCGGGGGACACCATATATTTT.

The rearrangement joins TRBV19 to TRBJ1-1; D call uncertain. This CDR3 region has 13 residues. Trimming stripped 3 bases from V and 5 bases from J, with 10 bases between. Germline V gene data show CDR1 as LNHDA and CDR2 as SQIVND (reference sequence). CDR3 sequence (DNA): TGTGCCAGTAGTATTCTTAGGGCGACTGAAGCTTTCTTT. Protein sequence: CASSILRATEAFF.

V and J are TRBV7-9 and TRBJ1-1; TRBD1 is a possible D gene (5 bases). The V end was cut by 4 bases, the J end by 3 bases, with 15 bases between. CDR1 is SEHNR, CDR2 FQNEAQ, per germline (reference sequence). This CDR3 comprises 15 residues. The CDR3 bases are TGTGCCAGCAGCTCCGACTACGGGGGTTACACTGAAGCTTTCTTT. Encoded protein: CASSSDYGGYTEAFF.

The CDR3 DNA is TGTGCCAGTAGCCAGAGGCGGGATCCCTTCGAGCAGTACTTC. This translates into CASSQRRDPFEQYF. The rearrangement joins TRBV19 to TRBJ2-7; a possible D gene is TRBD2 (6 bases). Germline V CDR1 and CDR2: LNHDA, SQIVND (reference sequence). Trimming shortened V by 6 bases and J by 6 bases, and 18 bases separated the two germline ends. The CDR3 extends over 14 amino acids. The complete variable domain, with remaining parts taken from reference TRBV19 and TRBJ2-7, reads DGGITQSPKYLFRKEGQNVTLSCEQNLNHDAMYWYRQDPGQGLRLIYYSQIVNDFQKGDIAEGYSVSREKKESFPLTVTSAQKNPTAFYLCASSQRRDPFEQYFGPGTRLTVT.

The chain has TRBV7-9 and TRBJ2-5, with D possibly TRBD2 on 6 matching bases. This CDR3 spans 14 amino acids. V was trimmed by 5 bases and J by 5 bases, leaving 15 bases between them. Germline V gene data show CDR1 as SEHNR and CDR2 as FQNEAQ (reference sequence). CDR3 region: CASSPSGRFETQYF. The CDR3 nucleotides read TGTGCCAGCAGCCCTAGTGGGAGGTTCGAGACCCAGTACTTC.

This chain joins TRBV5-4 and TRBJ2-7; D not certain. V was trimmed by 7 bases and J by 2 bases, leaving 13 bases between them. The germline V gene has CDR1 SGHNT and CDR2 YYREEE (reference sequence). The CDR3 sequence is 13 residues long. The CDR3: CASSRDTTYEQYF. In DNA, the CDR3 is TGTGCCAGCTCCCGTGACACAACCTACGAGCAGTACTTC.

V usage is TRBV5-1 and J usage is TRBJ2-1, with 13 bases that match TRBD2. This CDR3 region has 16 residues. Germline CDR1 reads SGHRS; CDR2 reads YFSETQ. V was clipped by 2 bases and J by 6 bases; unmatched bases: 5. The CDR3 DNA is TGCGCCAGCAGCTTACTAGCGGGAGGGAGACTCAATGAGCAGTTCTTC. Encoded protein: CASSLLAGGRLNEQFF.